This section outlines one TCR beta chain sequence together with its context. The length of the CDR3 is 13 residues. Germline-derived CDR1 and CDR2 are SNHLY and FYNNEI. The V and J ends lost 6 bases and 1 base, in that order; junction bases with no gene match: 2. Clones were sequenced by immunoSEQ multiplex PCR, and TCRdb holds only the in-frame ones, with some missing. In the table there are tens of thousands of clones, more than 75% of which are singletons. Time point in this sample: after neoadjuvant nivolumab, at surgical resection. The data derive from a study of neoadjuvant anti-PD-1 for oral cavity cancer.

Sequenced material: PBMCs, taken after nivolumab (anti-PD-1) treatment. This TCR was recovered from a person between 40 and 79 years old with oral cavity squamous cell carcinoma. The chain has TRBV2 and TRBJ2-5; 7 bases match TRBD2. The chain's CDR3 is CASSRLAQETQYF. The DNA of the CDR3 is TGTGCCAGCAGCCGACTAGCCCAAGAGACCCAGTACTTC. The whole variable domain, remainder taken from reference TRBV2 and TRBJ2-5, is EPEVTQTPSHQVTQMGQEVILRCVPISNHLYFYWYRQILGQKVEFLVSFYNNEISEKSEIFDDQFSVERPDGSNFTLKIRSTKLEDSAMYFCASSRLAQETQYFGPGTRLLVL.